The next 4 T cell receptor beta chains were all read from a single sample in a study of cytomegalovirus exposure and HLA in healthy donors. Vbeta (60) and Jbeta (13) primers were used in the PCR. Repertoires were generated with immunoSEQ multiplex PCR, while TCRdb's copy carries only in-frame clones and drops some. The sample has about 150,000 clones, about a tenth seen once. The sequenced material came from PBMCs. The source is a male donor in good health and CMV-seronegative.

The CDR3 DNA follows: TGTGCCAGCAGGCAGGGGGACTATGGCTACACCTTC. It encodes CASRQGDYGYTF. This sequence joins TRBV6-1 and TRBJ1-2; TRBD1 matches at 7 bases. The CDR3 is 12 residues long. V shed 6 bases, J shed 3 bases, and the junction held 1 base outside the gene matches. CDR1 and CDR2 (germline): MNHNS, SASEGT.

The V call is TRBV2, the J call TRBJ2-1, with 12 nucleotides matching TRBD2. The V gene's germline CDR1 is SNHLY and CDR2 FYNNEI. The trim removed 6 bases at V and 4 bases at J, leaving 16 bases unmatched. This CDR3 comprises 19 residues. Written as DNA, the CDR3 is TGTGCCAGCAGAACTTTCCTAGCGGGAGGGCCTCGAGGATACAATGAGCAGTTCTTC. It codes for CASRTFLAGGPRGYNEQFF.

This clone has only a few counts. CDR3 loop: CASNIAGGPTDTQYF. In nucleotides, the CDR3 is TGTGCCAGCAATATAGCGGGAGGGCCAACAGATACGCAGTATTTT. The V gene is TRBV6-5, the J gene TRBJ2-3; 11 nucleotides agree with TRBD2. The length of the CDR3 is 15 residues. Germline V CDR1 and CDR2: MNHEY, SVGAGI. With V trimmed by 7 bases and J by 3 bases, 6 bases remained unmatched.

This clone appeared a few times. The chain couples TRBV2 to TRBJ2-7; perhaps TRBD1 as D (5 bases). CDR3 length: 14 residues. Trimming removed 6 bases at V and 1 base at J, with 13 bases between. Germline CDR1 SNHLY, CDR2 FYNNEI. The CDR3 region is CASRWGRESYEQYF. For the CDR3, the DNA is TGTGCCAGCAGGTGGGGCAGGGAATCCTACGAGCAGTACTTC.